This T cell receptor (beta chain) stems from a study of blood T cell repertoires in COVID-19. V was cut by 3 bases and J by 7 bases, with 18 bases left in between. Germline V gene lookup returns CDR1 SEHNR and CDR2 FQNEAQ (reference sequence). CDR3 size: 15 residues. TCRdb's copy holds only in-frame clones and misses some; the assay was immunoSEQ multiplex PCR. The sample shows around 200,000 clones, 75% to 90% of them seen only once. The chain uses TRBV7-9 and TRBJ1-2, with D maybe TRBD1 (6 bases). The sequence derives from a man aged 25 to 45 with acute or convalescent COVID-19. The material sequenced was peripheral blood. The CDR3 coding sequence is TGTGCCAGCAGCTTGGGGGCAGGTTCCTTTAGTGGCTACACCTTC. Its translation is CASSLGAGSFSGYTF.